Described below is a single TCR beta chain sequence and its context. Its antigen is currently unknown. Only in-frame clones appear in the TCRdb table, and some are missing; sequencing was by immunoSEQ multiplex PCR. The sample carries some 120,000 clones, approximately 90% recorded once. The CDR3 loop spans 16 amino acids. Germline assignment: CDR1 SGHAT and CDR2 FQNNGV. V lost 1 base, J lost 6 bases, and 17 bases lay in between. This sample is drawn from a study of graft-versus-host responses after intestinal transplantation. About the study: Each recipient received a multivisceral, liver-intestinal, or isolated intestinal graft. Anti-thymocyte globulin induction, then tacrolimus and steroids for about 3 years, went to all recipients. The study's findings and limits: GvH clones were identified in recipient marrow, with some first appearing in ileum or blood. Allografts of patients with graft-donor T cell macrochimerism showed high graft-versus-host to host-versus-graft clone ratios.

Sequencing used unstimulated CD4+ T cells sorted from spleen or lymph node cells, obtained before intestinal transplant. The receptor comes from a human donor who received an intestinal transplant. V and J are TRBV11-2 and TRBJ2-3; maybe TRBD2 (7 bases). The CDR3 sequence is CASSLVSGGLADTQYF. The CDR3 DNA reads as TGTGCCAGCAGCTTAGTGTCGGGGGGCTTGGCGGATACGCAGTATTTT.